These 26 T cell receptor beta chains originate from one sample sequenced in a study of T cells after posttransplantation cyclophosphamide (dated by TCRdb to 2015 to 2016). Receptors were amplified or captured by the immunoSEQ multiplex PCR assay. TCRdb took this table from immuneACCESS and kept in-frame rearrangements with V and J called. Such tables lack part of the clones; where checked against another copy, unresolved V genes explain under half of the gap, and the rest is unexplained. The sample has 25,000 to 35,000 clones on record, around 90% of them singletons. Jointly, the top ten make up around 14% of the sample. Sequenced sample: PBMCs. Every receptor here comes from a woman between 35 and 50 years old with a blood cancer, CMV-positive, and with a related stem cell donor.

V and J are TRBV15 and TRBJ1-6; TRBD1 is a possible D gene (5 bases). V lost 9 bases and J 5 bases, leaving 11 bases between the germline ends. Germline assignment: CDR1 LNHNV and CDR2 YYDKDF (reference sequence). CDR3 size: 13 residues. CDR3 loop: CATTDSHNSPLHF. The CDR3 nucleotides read TGTGCCACGACAGACAGTCATAATTCACCCCTCCACTTT.

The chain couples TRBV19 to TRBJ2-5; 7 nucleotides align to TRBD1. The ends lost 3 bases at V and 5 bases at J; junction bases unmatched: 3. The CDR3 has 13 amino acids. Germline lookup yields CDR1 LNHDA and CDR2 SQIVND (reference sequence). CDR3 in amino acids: CASSIGQAETQYF. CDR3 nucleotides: TGTGCCAGTAGTATTGGACAGGCGGAGACCCAGTACTTC.

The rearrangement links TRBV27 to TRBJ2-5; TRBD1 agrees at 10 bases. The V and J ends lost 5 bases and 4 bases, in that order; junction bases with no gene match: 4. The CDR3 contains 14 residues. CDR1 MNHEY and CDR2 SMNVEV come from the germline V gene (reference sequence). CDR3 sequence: CASSRQGALETQYF. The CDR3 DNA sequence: TGTGCCAGCAGTAGACAGGGGGCTTTAGAGACCCAGTACTTC.

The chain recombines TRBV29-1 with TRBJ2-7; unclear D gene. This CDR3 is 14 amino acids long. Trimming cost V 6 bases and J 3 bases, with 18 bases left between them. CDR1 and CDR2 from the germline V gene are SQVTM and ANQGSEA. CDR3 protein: CSVAGSLDVYEQYF. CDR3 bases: TGCAGCGTGGCCGGCAGCCTAGATGTCTACGAGCAGTACTTC.

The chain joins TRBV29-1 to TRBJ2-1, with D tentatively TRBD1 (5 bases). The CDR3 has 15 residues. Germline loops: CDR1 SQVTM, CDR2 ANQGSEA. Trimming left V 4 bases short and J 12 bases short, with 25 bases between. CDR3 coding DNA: TGCAGCGTTGCCGGCACAGGTTCCGGCCCCCTCTTGCAGTTCTTC. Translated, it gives CSVAGTGSGPLLQFF.

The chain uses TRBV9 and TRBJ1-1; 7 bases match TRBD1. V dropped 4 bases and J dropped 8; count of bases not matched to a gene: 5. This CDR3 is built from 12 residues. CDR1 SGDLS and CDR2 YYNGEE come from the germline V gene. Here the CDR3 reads CASSPAGQEAFF. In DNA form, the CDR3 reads TGTGCCAGCAGCCCCGCGGGACAGGAAGCTTTCTTT. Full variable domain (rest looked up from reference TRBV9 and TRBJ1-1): DSGVTQTPKHLITATGQRVTLRCSPRSGDLSVYWYQQSLDQGLQFLIQYYNGEERAKGNILERFSAQQFPDLHSELNLSSLELGDSALYFCASSPAGQEAFFGQGTRLTVV.

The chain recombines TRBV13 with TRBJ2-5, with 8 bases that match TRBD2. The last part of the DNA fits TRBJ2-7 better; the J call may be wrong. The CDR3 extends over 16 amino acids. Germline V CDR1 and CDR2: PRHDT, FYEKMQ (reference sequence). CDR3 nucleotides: TGTGCCAGCAGCCGCCGGGGGGCTAGCGGGTTCTACGAGCAGTACTTC. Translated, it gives CASSRRGASGFYEQYF.

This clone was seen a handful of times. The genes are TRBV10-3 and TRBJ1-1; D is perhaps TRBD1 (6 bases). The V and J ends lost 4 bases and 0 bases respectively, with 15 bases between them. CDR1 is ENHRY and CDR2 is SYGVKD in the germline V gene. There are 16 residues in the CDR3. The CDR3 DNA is TGTGCCATCAGTGTAACAGGGAGCGGCATGAACACTGAAGCTTTCTTT. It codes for CAISVTGSGMNTEAFF.

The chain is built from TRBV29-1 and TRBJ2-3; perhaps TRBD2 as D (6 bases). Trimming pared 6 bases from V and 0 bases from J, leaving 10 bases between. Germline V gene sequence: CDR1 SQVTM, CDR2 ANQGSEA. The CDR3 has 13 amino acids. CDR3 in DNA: TGCAGCGTCTTAGCGGAAAGCACAGATACGCAGTATTTT. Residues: CSVLAESTDTQYF.

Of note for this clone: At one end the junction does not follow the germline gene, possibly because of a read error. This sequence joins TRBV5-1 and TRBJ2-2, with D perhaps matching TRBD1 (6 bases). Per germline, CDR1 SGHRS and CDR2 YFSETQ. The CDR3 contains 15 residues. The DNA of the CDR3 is TGCGCCAGCAGCTTAGGAACAGGGAACGCCGGGGAGCTGTTTTTT. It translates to CASSLGTGNAGELFF. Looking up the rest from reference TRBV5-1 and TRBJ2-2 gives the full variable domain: KAGVTQTPRYLIKTRGQQVTLSCSPISGHRSVSWYQQTPGQGLQFLFEYFSETQRNKGNFPGRFSGRQFSNSRSEMNVSTLELGDSALYLCASSLGTGNAGELFFGEGSRLTVL.

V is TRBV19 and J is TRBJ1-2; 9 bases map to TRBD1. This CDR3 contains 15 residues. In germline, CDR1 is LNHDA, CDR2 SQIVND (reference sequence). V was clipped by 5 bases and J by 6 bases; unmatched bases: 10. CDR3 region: CASSLQGAGHDGYTF. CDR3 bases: TGTGCCAGTAGTCTACAGGGGGCTGGGCATGATGGCTACACCTTC.

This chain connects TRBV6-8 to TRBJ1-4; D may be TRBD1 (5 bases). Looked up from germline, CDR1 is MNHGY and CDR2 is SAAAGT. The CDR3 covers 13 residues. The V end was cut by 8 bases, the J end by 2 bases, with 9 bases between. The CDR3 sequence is CASGRGTNEKLFF. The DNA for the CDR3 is TGTGCCAGCGGCCGGGGGACTAATGAAAAACTGTTTTTT.

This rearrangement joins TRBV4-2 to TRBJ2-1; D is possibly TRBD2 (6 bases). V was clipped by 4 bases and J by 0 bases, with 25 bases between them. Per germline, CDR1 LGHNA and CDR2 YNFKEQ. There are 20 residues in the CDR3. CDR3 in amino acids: CASSPSGASGTLSSYNEQFF. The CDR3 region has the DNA TGTGCCAGCAGCCCCAGTGGGGCTTCCGGGACTCTAAGCTCCTACAATGAGCAGTTCTTC.

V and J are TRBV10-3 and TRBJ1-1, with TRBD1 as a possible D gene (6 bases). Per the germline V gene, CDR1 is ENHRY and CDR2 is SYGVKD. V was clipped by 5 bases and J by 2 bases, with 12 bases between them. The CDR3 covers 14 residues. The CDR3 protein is CAISTDRLNTEAFF. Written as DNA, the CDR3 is TGTGCCATCAGTACGGACAGATTAAACACTGAAGCTTTCTTT.

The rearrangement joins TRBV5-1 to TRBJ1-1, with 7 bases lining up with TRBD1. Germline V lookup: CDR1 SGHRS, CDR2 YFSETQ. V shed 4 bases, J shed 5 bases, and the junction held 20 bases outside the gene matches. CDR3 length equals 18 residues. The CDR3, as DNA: TGCGCCAGCAGCAACCGGGACAGCCGCCTCAACGTTAAAACTGAAGCTTTCTTT. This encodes CASSNRDSRLNVKTEAFF.

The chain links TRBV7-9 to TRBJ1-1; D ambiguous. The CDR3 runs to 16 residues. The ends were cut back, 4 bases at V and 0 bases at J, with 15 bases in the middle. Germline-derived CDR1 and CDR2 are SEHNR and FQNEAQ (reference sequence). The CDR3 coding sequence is TGTGCCAGCAGCTCTCTCGGTCTCCCTATGAACACTGAAGCTTTCTTT. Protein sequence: CASSSLGLPMNTEAFF.

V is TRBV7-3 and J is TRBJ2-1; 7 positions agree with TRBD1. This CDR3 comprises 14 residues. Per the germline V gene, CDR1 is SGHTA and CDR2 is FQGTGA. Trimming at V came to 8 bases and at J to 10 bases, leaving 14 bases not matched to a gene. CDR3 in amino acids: CASSRWTGIGEQFF. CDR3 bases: TGTGCCAGCTCCAGATGGACAGGAATAGGGGAGCAGTTCTTC.

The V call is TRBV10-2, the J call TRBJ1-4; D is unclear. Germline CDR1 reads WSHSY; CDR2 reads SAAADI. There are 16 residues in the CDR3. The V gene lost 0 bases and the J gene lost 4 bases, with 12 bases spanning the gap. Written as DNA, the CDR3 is TGCGCCAGCAGTGAGTCAGGGAGGGTTCATAATGAAAAACTGTTTTTT. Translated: CASSESGRVHNEKLFF.

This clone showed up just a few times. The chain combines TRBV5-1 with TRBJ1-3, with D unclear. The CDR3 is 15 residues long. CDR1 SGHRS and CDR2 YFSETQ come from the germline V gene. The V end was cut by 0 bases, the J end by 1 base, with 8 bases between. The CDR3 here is CASSLEQDSGNTIYF. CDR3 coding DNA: TGCGCCAGCAGCTTGGAGCAGGATTCTGGAAACACCATATATTTT.

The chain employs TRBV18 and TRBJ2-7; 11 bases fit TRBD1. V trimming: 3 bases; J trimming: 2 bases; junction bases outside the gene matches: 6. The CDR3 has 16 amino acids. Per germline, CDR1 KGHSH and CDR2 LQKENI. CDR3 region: CASSPLSGQGAYEQYF. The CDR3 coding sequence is TGTGCCAGCTCACCCCTTTCGGGACAGGGGGCCTACGAGCAGTACTTC.

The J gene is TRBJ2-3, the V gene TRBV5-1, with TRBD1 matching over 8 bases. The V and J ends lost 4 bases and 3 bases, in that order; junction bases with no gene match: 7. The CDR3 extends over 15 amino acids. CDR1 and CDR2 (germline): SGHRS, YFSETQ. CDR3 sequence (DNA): TGCGCCAGCAGCCCCAGGGGACAGGAAACAGATACGCAGTATTTT. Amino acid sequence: CASSPRGQETDTQYF.

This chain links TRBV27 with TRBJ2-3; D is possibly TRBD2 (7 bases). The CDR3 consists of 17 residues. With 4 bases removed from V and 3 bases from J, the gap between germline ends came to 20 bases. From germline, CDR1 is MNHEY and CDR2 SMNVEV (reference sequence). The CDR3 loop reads CASSSLPGGGTTDTQYF. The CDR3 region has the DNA TGTGCCAGCAGTTCCCTCCCTGGGGGGGGGACAACAGATACGCAGTATTTT.

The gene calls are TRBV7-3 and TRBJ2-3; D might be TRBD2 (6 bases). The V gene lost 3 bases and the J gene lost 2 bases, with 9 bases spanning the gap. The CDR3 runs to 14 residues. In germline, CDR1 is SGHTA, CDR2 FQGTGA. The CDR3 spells CASSFSGPTDTQYF. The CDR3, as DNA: TGTGCCAGCAGCTTTAGCGGACCCACAGATACGCAGTATTTT.

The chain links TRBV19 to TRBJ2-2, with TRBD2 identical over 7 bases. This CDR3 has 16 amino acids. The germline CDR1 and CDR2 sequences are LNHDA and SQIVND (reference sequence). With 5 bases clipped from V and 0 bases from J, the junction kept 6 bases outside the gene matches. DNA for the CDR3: TGTGCCAGTAGTTGGGGAGGGCCTACGAACACCGGGGAGCTGTTTTTT. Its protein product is CASSWGGPTNTGELFF.

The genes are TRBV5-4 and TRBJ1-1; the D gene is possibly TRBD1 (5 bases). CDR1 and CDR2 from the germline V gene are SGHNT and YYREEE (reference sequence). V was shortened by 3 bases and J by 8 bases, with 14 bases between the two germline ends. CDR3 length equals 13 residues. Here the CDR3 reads CASSSSGYIEAFF. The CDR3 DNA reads TGTGCCAGCAGCTCTTCAGGGTACATCGAAGCTTTCTTT.

CDR3 residues: CASSQVTGGNTIYF. The CDR3 nucleotides read TGTGCCAGCAGCCAAGTCACGGGGGGAAACACCATATATTTT. The J gene is TRBJ1-3, the V gene TRBV4-2; no definite D call. Trimming shortened V by 1 base and J by 4 bases, and 8 bases separated the two germline ends. The germline CDR1 and CDR2 sequences are LGHNA and YNFKEQ. The CDR3 is 14 amino acids.